This paragraph reports one TCR beta chain. This entry comes from a study of T cells after yellow fever vaccination. Looked up from germline, CDR1 is MNHEY and CDR2 is SVGEGT. CDR3 length equals 13 residues. V was pared by 2 bases and J by 5 bases, with 7 bases between. TCRdb fed the 5' RACE reads into MiXCR, producing one record per CDR3 protein. The sample lists around 530,000 distinct CDR3 sequences, roughly a sixth occurring once. This chain uses TRBV6-2 or TRBV6-3 with TRBJ2-1, with D hard to call. The source material was PBMCs, sampled less than 6 days after the first yellow fever vaccination. This TCR was recovered from a man aged 18-30 years who received the YFV17D yellow fever vaccine. The CDR3 nucleotides read TGTGCCAGCAGTTACACCTACAACAATGAGCAGTTCTTC. Amino acid sequence: CASSYTYNNEQFF.